These T cell receptor beta chains were read from a single sample in a study of blood T cells in healthy people across ages. TCRdb fed the 5' RACE reads into MiXCR, producing one record per CDR3 protein. Of 700,000 or so distinct CDR3 sequences listed, roughly 43% were seen once; the top ten hold around 30%. Sequenced input: blood. These receptors were obtained from a man older than 75 in good health. Both conserved end residues are part of each CDR3.

j_call v_call cdr3_aa
TRBJ2-7 TRBV7-9 CASSSLAIEQYF
TRBJ2-1 TRBV28 CASGGGNPYNEQFF
TRBJ2-7 TRBV7-2 CASSLAGGPDYEQYF
TRBJ1-6 TRBV19 CASSIEPNGRSTLHF
TRBJ2-1 TRBV20-1 CSARSGLAGGHEQFF
TRBJ2-5 TRBV7-2 CASSLALAGGPETQYF
TRBJ2-5 TRBV6-6 CASRYSQETQYF
TRBJ2-5 TRBV11-3 CASSSSPETQYF
TRBJ2-3 TRBV7-2 CASSSFGTGSDTQYF
TRBJ1-2 TRBV7-9 CASSTRDRGLDGYTF
TRBJ2-3 TRBV11-2 CASSSYRVPTDTQYF
TRBJ2-7 TRBV25-1 CASSELTSGGYEQYF
TRBJ2-1 TRBV6-2/TRBV6-3 CASRQAGSGPYNEQFF
TRBJ2-1 TRBV6-1 CASSELPSGGALDNNEQFF
TRBJ2-3 TRBV6-2/TRBV6-3 CASRPPRGRLIDTQYF
TRBJ2-3 TRBV5-1 CASRATIAGVTDTQYF
TRBJ1-1 TRBV29-1 CSVVTGIRYTEAFF
TRBJ2-5 TRBV5-6 CASTPTGLAETQYF
TRBJ2-5 TRBV7-6 CASSLVFGTETQYF
NA TRBV27 CASSLSWFDEQYF
TRBJ1-2 TRBV6-2/TRBV6-3 CASSTKLSDGYTF
TRBJ2-1 TRBV11-1 CASSPQSGSYEQFF
TRBJ2-3 TRBV7-3 CASSLTPASGSTDTQYF
TRBJ2-3 TRBV20-1 CSGEGQDTQYF
TRBJ1-2 TRBV6-6 CATLSLGVDGYTF
TRBJ2-1 TRBV5-5 CASSGTHEQFF
TRBJ2-1 TRBV6-2/TRBV6-3 CASSIPPRTGGKNEQFF
NA TRBV29-1 CSASGTQGLGYEQYF
TRBJ2-5 TRBV28 CASSRQGQKTQYF
TRBJ2-7 TRBV3-1 CASRPSGGAYEQYF
TRBJ2-7 TRBV10-3 CAISPPSTTYEQYF
TRBJ2-5 TRBV4-3 CASSQGGGVQETQYF
TRBJ1-1 TRBV5-1 CASTQTGEPNTEAFF
TRBJ2-1 TRBV6-6 CASSPWASVGNEQFF
TRBJ2-6 TRBV7-2 CASFGSGANVLTF
TRBJ1-4 TRBV28 CASSLWGSTNEKLFF
TRBJ2-1 TRBV5-1 CASRLAYNEQFF
TRBJ2-2 TRBV15 CATSRKAGGPTGELFF
TRBJ2-1 TRBV9 CASSEGSLNEQFF
TRBJ2-1 TRBV20-1 CSARDRQGALHEQFF
TRBJ2-3 TRBV10-1 CASSDRAARDTQYF
TRBJ2-3 TRBV6-5 CASSSVAGITDTQYF
TRBJ1-2 TRBV28 CASRADQRGYTF
NA TRBV6-2/TRBV6-3 CASSFNLAGLTQGEQYF
TRBJ2-1 TRBV7-2 CASSLVPLDLRGGLGEQFF
TRBJ2-7 TRBV6-5 CASSYSQGGQEQYF
TRBJ2-7 TRBV20-1 CSATAVQSYEQYF
TRBJ2-7 TRBV7-2 CASSRLAGGPSLYEQYF
TRBJ2-3 TRBV5-1 CASSFGGWRASDTQYF
TRBJ1-1 TRBV29-1 CSVETLGTNTEAFF
TRBJ1-6 TRBV7-9 CASSKTGQGLSPLHF
TRBJ1-1 TRBV20-1 CSARRNGYTEAFF
TRBJ2-1 TRBV20-1 CSARRSGTGDNEQFF